This T cell receptor beta chain was retrieved from a study of blood T cell repertoires in COVID-19. The assay was immunoSEQ multiplex PCR, and TCRdb's table has in-frame clones only and misses some. The sample has approximately 440,000 clones, 90% seen once. The CDR3 extends over 17 amino acids. Germline trimming cut 0 bases from V and 1 base from J; bases unmatched to any gene: 5. Germline V gives CDR1 SGHRS, CDR2 YFSETQ. The sequence was obtained from a man younger than 35 who had recovered from COVID-19. This sequence joins TRBV5-1 and TRBJ1-4, with TRBD1 matching over 8 bases. The sample was PBMCs or T cells enriched from blood (not recorded which). CDR3 nucleotides: TGCGCCAGCAGCTTGGGGCAGGGGGCAAGAACTAATGAAAAACTGTTTTTT. This codes for CASSLGQGARTNEKLFF.